A single sample gave rise to the 30 T cell receptor beta chains below, sequenced in a study of regulatory T cells in long-lasting Graves disease. Indicated time point: persistent/refractory GD, antithyroid drugs over 5 years with positive TRAb. PBMC RNA served as the TCR library source. The TCR beta library used iRepertoire HTBI primers with Arm-PCR amplification of CDR3. Each CDR3 protein is one row after TCRdb ran MiXCR on the multiplex PCR reads. Of approximately 400,000 distinct CDR3 sequences in the sample, 23% are singletons; the top ten hold approximately 28%. Sequences were derived from peripheral blood mononuclear cells (PBMCs), sampled when the disease was refractory, from a patient treated with antithyroid drugs. The receptors were sampled from a female donor with Graves disease.

This clonotype has only a few counts. The chain couples TRBV10-3 to TRBJ2-7, with D possibly being TRBD1 (6 bases). Between the trimmed V and J ends, which lost 6 bases and 6 bases, there was a span of 12 bases. This CDR3 is built from 12 residues. CDR1 is ENHRY, CDR2 SYGVKD, per germline. The CDR3 reads CAISPTGREQYF. The CDR3, as DNA: TGTGCCATCAGCCCTACAGGGCGCGAGCAGTACTTC.

This clonotype was seen many times. V and J are TRBV28 and TRBJ1-5; D unresolved. CDR3 length: 16 residues. The germline CDR1 and CDR2 sequences are MDHEN and SYDVKM. V gave up 3 bases and J gave up 9 bases, with 21 bases separating them. CDR3 loop: CASSFGVDVGFGPQHF. CDR3 coding DNA: TGTGCCAGCAGTTTTGGGGTCGATGTGGGGTTCGGGCCCCAGCATTTT.

CDR3 in DNA: TGTGCCAGCAGCTTAGTTGGGCGGTCGTACCTAACCCACAATGAGCAGTTCTTC. Its protein product is CASSLVGRSYLTHNEQFF. The chain uses TRBV7-2 and TRBJ2-1; the D is unclear. The CDR3 runs to 18 residues. Trimming shortened V by 1 base and J by 5 bases, and 21 bases separated the two germline ends. Germline CDR1 is SGHTA and CDR2 is FQGNSA. The whole variable domain, filled in from reference TRBV7-2 and TRBJ2-1, reads GAGVSQSPSNKVTEKGKDVELRCDPISGHTALYWYRQSLGQGLEFLIYFQGNSAPDKSGLPSDRFSAERTGGSVSTLTIQRTQQEDSAVYLCASSLVGRSYLTHNEQFFGPGTRLTVL.

This clonotype has only a few counts. The V call is TRBV29-1, the J call TRBJ2-7; 8 bases are shared with TRBD1. The length of the CDR3 is 13 residues. Germline V gene data show CDR1 as SQVTM and CDR2 as ANQGSEA. V was clipped by 4 bases and J by 3 bases; unmatched bases: 5. The CDR3 DNA reads as TGCAGCGTTGGACAGGGGACGATCTACGAGCAGTACTTC. This codes for CSVGQGTIYEQYF.

This clonotype has just a few counts. The genes are TRBV7-3 and TRBJ2-4, with a possible D match to TRBD2 (6 bases). CDR3 size: 17 residues. CDR1 SGHTA and CDR2 FQGTGA come from the germline V gene. The V end was cut by 2 bases, the J end by 7 bases, with 21 bases between. The CDR3, as DNA: TGTGCCAGCAGCTTAGTCCCCCTGGGGAGTGGGGGGAACATTCAGTACTTC. Encoded protein: CASSLVPLGSGGNIQYF. Combining the CDR3 with reference TRBV7-3 and TRBJ2-4 gives the whole variable domain GAGVSQTPSNKVTEKGKYVELRCDPISGHTALYWYRQSLGQGPEFLIYFQGTGAADDSGLPNDRFFAVRPEGSVSTLKIQRTERGDSAVYLCASSLVPLGSGGNIQYFGAGTRLSVL.

This clonotype came up a few times. This chain links TRBV5-1 with TRBJ2-7; TRBD2 agrees at 9 bases. This CDR3 comprises 15 residues. CDR1 is SGHRS, CDR2 YFSETQ, per germline. V was clipped by 4 bases and J by 4 bases; unmatched bases: 9. In DNA form, the CDR3 reads TGCGCCAGCAGCGTGCCCGGGACTAGCATGTACGAGCAGTACTTC. Its translation is CASSVPGTSMYEQYF.

The V gene is TRBV20-1, the J gene TRBJ2-6; D perhaps matches TRBD2 (5 bases). Germline-derived CDR1 and CDR2 are DFQATT and SNEGSKA (reference sequence). The ends were cut back, 2 bases at V and 0 bases at J, with 14 bases in the middle. This CDR3 contains 17 residues. CDR3: CSARNDGMSSGANVLTF. CDR3 nucleotide sequence: TGCAGTGCTAGAAATGACGGGATGAGCTCTGGGGCCAACGTCCTGACTTTC.

This clonotype was seen at least ten times. The chain employs TRBV13 and TRBJ2-5, with 13 nucleotides matching TRBD2. This CDR3 region has 17 residues. V was pared by 1 base and J by 7 bases, with 9 bases of the junction left unmatched. In germline, CDR1 is PRHDT, CDR2 FYEKMQ (reference sequence). The CDR3 spells CASSLVTGTSGVVTQYF. Here the CDR3 DNA reads TGTGCCAGCAGCTTAGTCACCGGGACTAGCGGGGTCGTGACCCAGTACTTC.

The chain carries TRBV20-1 and TRBJ2-7; D assignment may be TRBD1 or TRBD2 (5 bases each). The CDR3 totals 16 residues. Trimming took 7 bases from V and 0 from J, leaving 22 bases between them. Germline lookup yields CDR1 DFQATT and CDR2 SNEGSKA (reference sequence). The CDR3 sequence: CSVRLGAAGHSYEQYF. CDR3 DNA sequence: TGCAGTGTACGACTCGGGGCGGCGGGTCACTCCTACGAGCAGTACTTC.

The chain is built from TRBV7-2 and TRBJ1-1; 11 nucleotides line up with TRBD1. The V gene's germline CDR1 is SGHTA and CDR2 FQGNSA. This CDR3 contains 16 residues. Trimming at V came to 1 base and at J to 2 bases, leaving 3 bases not matched to a gene. Here the CDR3 reads CASSLVGQGANTEAFF. The DNA of the CDR3 is TGTGCCAGCAGCTTAGTAGGACAGGGGGCAAACACTGAAGCTTTCTTT. Filled out from reference TRBV7-2 and TRBJ1-1, the complete variable domain reads GAGVSQSPSNKVTEKGKDVELRCDPISGHTALYWYRQSLGQGLEFLIYFQGNSAPDKSGLPSDRFSAERTGGSVSTLTIQRTQQEDSAVYLCASSLVGQGANTEAFFGQGTRLTVV.

In this sample, this clonotype turned up many times. The chain has TRBV2 and TRBJ2-7; TRBD1 might be the D (5 bases). Trimming left V 4 bases short and J 0 bases short, with 10 bases between. The CDR3 extends over 14 amino acids. CDR1 and CDR2 (germline): SNHLY, FYNNEI. The CDR3 bases are TGTGCCAGCAGTGGTCAGGGAAGCTCCTACGAGCAGTACTTC. Translating it yields CASSGQGSSYEQYF.

This clonotype came up a few times. One junction end disagrees with the germline gene, perhaps due to a read error. The chain combines TRBV11-2 with TRBJ2-5, with 7 nucleotides matching TRBD2. This CDR3 is 14 amino acids long. Germline loops: CDR1 SGHAT, CDR2 FQNNGV. The DNA for the CDR3 is TGCGCCAGCAGCCAAGGGAGGGTCCAAGAGACCCAGTACTTC. It codes for CASSQGRVQETQYF. Together with reference TRBV11-2 and TRBJ2-5, the CDR3 gives the full variable domain: EAGVAQSPRYKIIEKRQSVAFWCNPISGHATLYWYQQILGQGPKLLIQFQNNGVVDDSQLPKDRFSAERLKGVDSTLKIQPAKLEDSAVYLCASSQGRVQETQYFGPGTRLLVL.

CDR3 sequence: CATSREPGTDPEAFF. DNA for the CDR3: TGTGCCACCAGCAGAGAGCCGGGTACGGACCCTGAAGCTTTCTTT. The rearrangement uses TRBV15 and TRBJ1-1; no clear D gene. The V end was cut by 0 bases, the J end by 6 bases, with 14 bases between. This CDR3 is 15 amino acids long. Looked up from germline, CDR1 is LNHNV and CDR2 is YYDKDF (reference sequence).

This clonotype showed up many times. V is TRBV20-1 and J is TRBJ2-7, with 10 nucleotides matching TRBD1. J was trimmed by 2 bases and V by 6 bases; bases with no gene match: 10. The CDR3 extends over 15 amino acids. Germline V gives CDR1 DFQATT, CDR2 SNEGSKA (reference sequence). CDR3 sequence (DNA): TGCAGTGCCGATCCCTCGGGACAGGGGACCTACGAGCAGTACTTC. The encoded protein is CSADPSGQGTYEQYF.

This clonotype has only a few counts. CDR3 coding DNA: TGTGCCAGCAGCTTAGTCCAGGGTCTTGGGGCCAACGTCCTGACTTTC. Protein product: CASSLVQGLGANVLTF. This sequence joins TRBV7-2 and TRBJ2-6, with D perhaps matching TRBD1 (5 bases). The length of the CDR3 is 16 residues. Trimming stripped 1 base from V and 3 bases from J, with 10 bases between. In germline, CDR1 is SGHTA, CDR2 FQGNSA.

The chain couples TRBV29-1 to TRBJ2-7, with a possible D match to TRBD2 (5 bases). The CDR3 loop spans 11 amino acids. Germline V gene lookup returns CDR1 SQVTM and CDR2 ANQGSEA. V lost 3 bases to trimming and J lost 4 bases, with 7 bases between them. The DNA for the CDR3 is TGCAGCGTTGAGGGGAGTTACGAGCAGTACTTC. Translation: CSVEGSYEQYF.

The CDR3 here is CASDRAGHTGELFF. The CDR3 region has the DNA TGTGCCAGCGACCGAGCAGGGCACACCGGGGAGCTGTTTTTT. The V call is TRBV16, the J call TRBJ2-2, with TRBD1 as a possible D gene (5 bases). The CDR3 covers 14 residues. Per germline, CDR1 KGHSY and CDR2 FQNENV. V was shortened by 8 bases and J by 3 bases, with 13 bases between the two germline ends.

In this sample, this clonotype turned up a few times. The chain couples TRBV6-5 to TRBJ2-7; the match to TRBD2 covers 9 bases. This CDR3 is 14 amino acids long. Germline V gene data show CDR1 as MNHEY and CDR2 as SVGAGI. V dropped 4 bases and J dropped 2; count of bases not matched to a gene: 3. The CDR3, as DNA: TGTGCCAGCAGTTTTAGCGGGGGAACCTACGAGCAGTACTTC. Translation: CASSFSGGTYEQYF.

A few counts support this clonotype. V usage is TRBV6-2 or TRBV6-3 and J usage is TRBJ1-1, with D uncertain. Trimming removed 2 bases from V and 11 bases from J, with 9 bases in between. The length of the CDR3 is 11 residues. The germline V gene has CDR1 MNHEY and CDR2 SVGEGT. CDR3 loop: CASSYRSWAFF. DNA for the CDR3: TGTGCCAGCAGTTACAGGTCCTGGGCTTTCTTT.

V and J are TRBV3-1 and TRBJ1-4; maybe TRBD1 (5 bases). The CDR3 covers 13 residues. V lost 2 bases and J 8 bases, leaving 9 bases between the germline ends. Per germline, CDR1 LGHDT and CDR2 YNNKEL (reference sequence). CDR3 coding DNA: TGTGCCAGCAGCCAACCGGGGGGGGAAAAACTGTTTTTT. Translating gives CASSQPGGEKLFF.

Here the CDR3 reads CATSDSTGGHNEQFF. CDR3 nucleotides: TGTGCCACCAGTGATTCAACAGGGGGTCACAATGAGCAGTTCTTC. The J gene is TRBJ2-1, the V gene TRBV24-1, with 8 bases aligning to TRBD1. Germline loops: CDR1 KGHDR, CDR2 SFDVKD. This CDR3 comprises 15 residues. The trim removed 2 bases at V and 5 bases at J, leaving 4 bases unmatched.

This rearrangement joins TRBV28 to TRBJ2-7; possibly TRBD1 for D (6 bases). The V gene lost 5 bases and the J gene lost 6 bases, with 17 bases spanning the gap. This CDR3 has 14 residues. Germline assignment: CDR1 MDHEN and CDR2 SYDVKM. The CDR3 DNA sequence: TGTGCCAGCAGTCCCGAACAGCCCAGGGGCGAGCAGTACTTC. This encodes CASSPEQPRGEQYF.

There are many counts of this clonotype. V is TRBV20-1 and J is TRBJ1-1; the D is unclear. The V and J ends lost 1 base and 0 bases respectively, with 6 bases between them. CDR3 length: 13 residues. Germline lookup yields CDR1 DFQATT and CDR2 SNEGSKA (reference sequence). CDR3 nucleotide sequence: TGCAGTGCTAGAGCCGATTTGAACACTGAAGCTTTCTTT. This encodes CSARADLNTEAFF.

This clonotype was recorded a few times. The chain couples TRBV28 to TRBJ2-7, with D possibly TRBD1 on 6 matching bases. This CDR3 spans 16 amino acids. The V gene lost 2 bases and the J gene lost 6 bases, with 20 bases spanning the gap. Germline V lookup: CDR1 MDHEN, CDR2 SYDVKM. The CDR3 region has the DNA TGTGCCAGCAGTTTAATCGGCAGGGGCAGACCTACCGAGCAGTACTTC. Its translation is CASSLIGRGRPTEQYF.

The genes are TRBV5-1 and TRBJ2-5; D unresolved. This CDR3 spans 15 amino acids. Germline CDR1 is SGHRS and CDR2 is YFSETQ. Trimming shortened V by 0 bases and J by 2 bases, and 11 bases separated the two germline ends. CDR3 nucleotide sequence: TGCGCCAGCAGCTTGGGTGCAATCGGACAAGAGACCCAGTACTTC. Protein: CASSLGAIGQETQYF.

The sample holds many counts of this clonotype. The chain carries TRBV6-5 and TRBJ1-2; D possibly corresponds to TRBD1 (5 bases). The CDR3 length is 16 residues. Germline values: CDR1 MNHEY, CDR2 SVGAGI. Trimming stripped 0 bases from V and 3 bases from J, with 14 bases between. CDR3 coding DNA: TGTGCCAGCAGTTACTCCAGCATGGGGCACCACTATGGCTACACCTTC. Its protein product is CASSYSSMGHHYGYTF.

This clonotype was counted ten times or more. The chain joins TRBV7-3 to TRBJ1-1; D is perhaps TRBD1 (5 bases). Trimming cost V 5 bases and J 1 base, with 11 bases left between them. The CDR3 covers 14 residues. Per germline, CDR1 SGHTA and CDR2 FQGTGA. CDR3 amino acids: CASSPTGRNTEAFF. CDR3 bases: TGTGCCAGCAGCCCCACGGGACGGAACACTGAAGCTTTCTTT. The variable domain in full, completed from reference TRBV7-3 and TRBJ1-1, reads GAGVSQTPSNKVTEKGKYVELRCDPISGHTALYWYRQSLGQGPEFLIYFQGTGAADDSGLPNDRFFAVRPEGSVSTLKIQRTERGDSAVYLCASSPTGRNTEAFFGQGTRLTVV.

The chain employs TRBV6-2 or TRBV6-3 and TRBJ1-2, with 7 bases that match TRBD1. The CDR3 contains 12 residues. The germline gives CDR1 MNHEY, CDR2 SVGEGT. The V gene end was trimmed by 0 bases and the J gene end by 10 bases; junction bases not matched to a gene: 2. CDR3: CASSYSQGDYTF. The DNA for the CDR3 is TGTGCCAGCAGTTACTCGCAGGGGGACTACACCTTC.

This clonotype came up a few times. The rearrangement uses TRBV27 and TRBJ2-2; no definite D call. There are 15 residues in the CDR3. Germline V gene data show CDR1 as MNHEY and CDR2 as SMNVEV (reference sequence). The V end was cut by 3 bases, the J end by 1 base, with 9 bases between. The DNA of the CDR3 is TGTGCCAGCAGTTTCAATTCGGGGAACACCGGGGAGCTGTTTTTT. This sequence encodes CASSFNSGNTGELFF.

The sample holds a few counts of this clonotype. A much larger clone is a single base away; this may be a read error. The genes are TRBV29-1 and TRBJ1-1; D might be TRBD1 (6 bases). Trimming left V 4 bases short and J 3 bases short, with 9 bases between. CDR3 size: 12 residues. Per the germline V gene, CDR1 is SQVTM and CDR2 is ANQGSEA. CDR3: CSVVRQDTEAFF. CDR3 nucleotide sequence: TGCAGCGTTGTTCGACAGGACACTGAAGCTTTCTTT.